The 32 T cell receptor beta chains reported below all come from one sample, sequenced in a study of T-cell memory formation after mild COVID-19. TCRdb re-derived calls from the 5' RACE reads in MiXCR, one entry per CDR3 protein. This table holds more than 120,000 distinct CDR3 sequences, roughly a fifth found once. The sequencing sample was made of PBMCs or a T cell subset sorted from them (not recorded which). These receptor sequences come from an adult woman who had mild COVID-19 (a few samples of this study predate the infection). Cell type and time point are not known.

This clonotype was seen a handful of times. V and J are TRBV5-1 and TRBJ2-3; 9 bases fit TRBD1. The ends lost 0 bases at V and 2 bases at J; junction bases unmatched: 1. The germline gives CDR1 SGHRS, CDR2 YFSETQ. CDR3 size: 15 residues. CDR3 sequence reads: CASSLGDRDTDTQYF. The CDR3 coding sequence is TGCGCCAGCAGCTTGGGGGACAGGGACACAGATACGCAGTATTTT. The full variable domain, with the rest looked up from reference TRBV5-1 and TRBJ2-3, is KAGVTQTPRYLIKTRGQQVTLSCSPISGHRSVSWYQQTPGQGLQFLFEYFSETQRNKGNFPGRFSGRQFSNSRSEMNVSTLELGDSALYLCASSLGDRDTDTQYFGPGTRLTVL.

This clonotype has only a few counts. This chain uses TRBV3-1 with TRBJ2-7; no definite D call. This CDR3 spans 14 amino acids. Trimming took 0 bases from V and 6 from J, leaving 12 bases between them. Germline V gene data show CDR1 as LGHDT and CDR2 as YNNKEL (reference sequence). CDR3 coding DNA: TGTGCCAGCAGCCAAGATGTGCGACTCGGCGAGCAGTACTTC. It encodes CASSQDVRLGEQYF.

The CDR3, as DNA: TGCAGTGCTAGAGATGTACTAGCGGGGGAGGGCACCGGGGAGCTGTTTTTT. Its protein is CSARDVLAGEGTGELFF. The rearrangement joins TRBV20-1 to TRBJ2-2; 11 positions match TRBD2. V gave up 0 bases and J gave up 4 bases; unmatched junction bases: 7. The CDR3 covers 17 residues. Germline CDR1 DFQATT, CDR2 SNEGSKA (reference sequence).

The V call is TRBV5-6, the J call TRBJ1-5, with 9 nucleotides matching TRBD1. V gave up 5 bases and J gave up 7 bases; unmatched junction bases: 10. The CDR3 is made up of 15 amino acids. Germline assignment: CDR1 SGHDT and CDR2 YYEEEE. As DNA, the CDR3 is TGTGCCAGCAGTGATGGGACAGGGAGTTTCCAGCCCCAGCATTTT. It yields the protein CASSDGTGSFQPQHF.

This clonotype was observed many times. CDR3 coding DNA: TGTGCCAGCAGCTTCGCGGGAGGGGGCACCGGGGAGCTGTTTTTT. Its protein is CASSFAGGGTGELFF. The V gene is TRBV12-3 or TRBV12-4, the J gene TRBJ2-2, with TRBD2 matching 9 bases. The junction had 6 bases not matched to a gene; V was cut back by 6 bases and J by 4 bases. This CDR3 has 15 residues.

This clonotype was counted a few times. This chain joins TRBV4-2 and TRBJ2-1, with 9 nucleotides matching TRBD1. Germline V gene sequence: CDR1 LGHNA, CDR2 YNFKEQ. Trimming removed 3 bases from V and 9 bases from J; junction bases left unmatched: 6. This CDR3 comprises 14 residues. CDR3 bases: TGTGCCAGCAGCCAGTTTGGACAGGGGCGTGAGCAGTTCTTC. Translating gives CASSQFGQGREQFF.

There are a few counts of this clonotype. This chain joins TRBV7-3 and TRBJ2-1; D gene ambiguous. Germline values: CDR1 SGHTA, CDR2 FQGTGA. The CDR3 totals 15 residues. V was pared by 2 bases and J by 0 bases, with 8 bases between. The CDR3 region has the DNA TGTGCCAGCAGCTTAGGCAAAGCCTCCTACAATGAGCAGTTCTTC. Residues: CASSLGKASYNEQFF. The whole variable domain, filled in from reference TRBV7-3 and TRBJ2-1, reads GAGVSQTPSNKVTEKGKYVELRCDPISGHTALYWYRQSLGQGPEFLIYFQGTGAADDSGLPNDRFFAVRPEGSVSTLKIQRTERGDSAVYLCASSLGKASYNEQFFGPGTRLTVL.

This sequence joins TRBV28 and TRBJ2-6; D is unresolved. Looked up from germline, CDR1 is MDHEN and CDR2 is SYDVKM. Trimming left V 6 bases short and J 0 bases short, with 3 bases between. This CDR3 has 13 residues. The CDR3 DNA reads as TGTGCCAGCAGGAGCTCTGGGGCCAACGTCCTGACTTTC. This codes for CASRSSGANVLTF. Complete variable domain (other parts from reference TRBV28 and TRBJ2-6): DVKVTQSSRYLVKRTGEKVFLECVQDMDHENMFWYRQDPGLGLRLIYFSYDVKMKEKGDIPEGYSVSREKKERFSLILESASTNQTSMYLCASRSSGANVLTFGAGSRLTVL.

The V gene is TRBV12-3 or TRBV12-4, the J gene TRBJ1-1; D is uncertain. The CDR3 has 10 residues. The V gene lost 2 bases and the J gene lost 10 bases, with 5 bases spanning the gap. Written as DNA, the CDR3 is TGTGCCAGCAGTTTAATGGGAGCTTTCTTT. It codes for CASSLMGAFF.

The J gene is TRBJ2-7, the V gene TRBV7-9, with D maybe TRBD2 (5 bases). Germline V gene lookup returns CDR1 SEHNR and CDR2 FQNEAQ (reference sequence). V was shortened by 7 bases and J by 0 bases, with 10 bases between the two germline ends. The CDR3 is 13 residues long. In DNA, the CDR3 is TGTGCCAGCAACCTGGACTCCTCCTACGAGCAGTACTTC. The encoded protein is CASNLDSSYEQYF. Full variable domain (rest looked up from reference TRBV7-9 and TRBJ2-7): DTGVSQNPRHKITKRGQNVTFRCDPISEHNRLYWYRQTLGQGPEFLTYFQNEAQLEKSRLLSDRFSAERPKGSFSTLEIQRTEQGDSAMYLCASNLDSSYEQYFGPGTRLTVT.

This clonotype was found a few times. The V and J genes are TRBV3-1 and TRBJ2-7; D perhaps matches TRBD1 (6 bases). Germline assignment: CDR1 LGHDT and CDR2 YNNKEL (reference sequence). V lost 3 bases, J lost 2 bases, and 8 bases lay in between. The CDR3 contains 13 residues. CDR3 region: CASSQGDTYEQYF. The CDR3 bases are TGTGCCAGCAGCCAGGGGGACACCTACGAGCAGTACTTC.

This clonotype was counted at least ten times. This chain links TRBV5-6 with TRBJ2-7; 8 nucleotides line up with TRBD1. The germline V gene encodes CDR1 SGHDT and CDR2 YYEEEE. Germline trimming cut 0 bases from V and 1 base from J; bases unmatched to any gene: 6. This CDR3 has 16 amino acids. CDR3 residues: CASSLGRRTGSYEQYF. CDR3 DNA: TGTGCCAGCAGCTTGGGGCGGAGGACAGGGTCCTACGAGCAGTACTTC.

The rearrangement uses TRBV12-3 or TRBV12-4 and TRBJ2-3; a weak D match, TRBD2 (7 bases). This CDR3 is 15 amino acids long. The germline V and J ends were trimmed by 0 bases and 5 bases, with 12 bases remaining between them. CDR3: CASSLAGGLGDTQYF. The CDR3 DNA sequence: TGTGCCAGCAGTTTAGCGGGGGGGCTGGGAGATACGCAGTATTTT.

V is TRBV5-1 and J is TRBJ2-5, with TRBD2 matching 8 bases. The CDR3 consists of 15 residues. The V gene end was trimmed by 5 bases and the J gene end by 0 bases; junction bases not matched to a gene: 6. In germline, CDR1 is SGHRS, CDR2 YFSETQ. The CDR3 is CASRREGRDQETQYF. Here the CDR3 DNA reads TGCGCCAGCAGACGGGAGGGGAGGGACCAAGAGACCCAGTACTTC.

The chain uses TRBV12-3 or TRBV12-4 and TRBJ1-1; tentatively, D is TRBD1 (5 bases). V dropped 3 bases and J dropped 4 bases, with 15 bases sitting between them. The CDR3 extends over 15 amino acids. The CDR3: CASSFLGSGLTEAFF. The CDR3, as DNA: TGTGCCAGCAGTTTTCTGGGGTCGGGGCTCACTGAAGCTTTCTTT.

The chain combines TRBV5-6 with TRBJ2-5, with 11 nucleotides matching TRBD2. J gave up 5 bases and V 0 bases, and 6 bases lay outside the gene matches. From germline, CDR1 is SGHDT and CDR2 YYEEEE. CDR3 size: 16 residues. The CDR3 region is CASSLDSGRAVETQYF. CDR3 coding DNA: TGTGCCAGCAGCTTGGATAGCGGGAGGGCCGTCGAGACCCAGTACTTC.

CDR3 DNA sequence: TGTGCCAGCAGCCGACTCTTCCTAGCGGGAGGAAACACAGATACGCAGTATTTT. It translates to CASSRLFLAGGNTDTQYF. The chain uses TRBV6-5 and TRBJ2-3; the match to TRBD2 covers 11 bases. This CDR3 spans 18 amino acids. V shed 6 bases and J 2 bases; nucleotides not matched to a gene: 13. CDR1 and CDR2 (germline): MNHEY, SVGAGI.

The genes are TRBV7-3 and TRBJ2-2, with D perhaps being TRBD1 or TRBD2 (5 bases each). CDR1 and CDR2 (germline): SGHTA, FQGTGA. The V end lost 5 bases, the J end lost 5 bases, and 21 bases lay between the germline ends. The CDR3 is 17 residues long. The CDR3 bases are TGTGCCAGCAGCCCCCCGGTAGGGGTCAGAGGGACCGGGGAGCTGTTTTTT. Translation gives CASSPPVGVRGTGELFF. Full variable domain (rest looked up from reference TRBV7-3 and TRBJ2-2): GAGVSQTPSNKVTEKGKYVELRCDPISGHTALYWYRQSLGQGPEFLIYFQGTGAADDSGLPNDRFFAVRPEGSVSTLKIQRTERGDSAVYLCASSPPVGVRGTGELFFGEGSRLTVL.

Here the CDR3 DNA reads TGTGCCATCAGGGCTTCAGGGGGCGAAGGAGAGACCCAGTACTTC. Protein: CAIRASGGEGETQYF. The rearrangement joins TRBV10-3 to TRBJ2-5; 8 bases match TRBD1. J gave up 4 bases and V 6 bases, and 10 bases lay outside the gene matches. The CDR3 loop spans 15 amino acids. From germline, CDR1 is ENHRY and CDR2 SYGVKD.

Here the CDR3 DNA reads TGCAGCGGGGGCAACTATGGCTACACCTTC. It codes for CSGGNYGYTF. The chain employs TRBV20-1 and TRBJ1-2; D might be TRBD1 (6 bases). This CDR3 has 10 residues. Germline V gives CDR1 DFQATT, CDR2 SNEGSKA (reference sequence).

The V call is TRBV6-2 or TRBV6-3, the J call TRBJ2-2; TRBD2 aligns across 9 bases. V lost 7 bases and J lost 7; bases outside the gene matches: 10. Germline V lookup: CDR1 MNHEY, CDR2 SVGEGT. The CDR3 spans 15 residues. CDR3 protein: CASKTHSGRLGELFF. The DNA for the CDR3 is TGTGCCAGCAAAACCCACAGCGGGAGGCTCGGGGAGCTGTTTTTT.

This clonotype came up a few times. The chain combines TRBV24-1 with TRBJ2-1, with 9 bases matching TRBD1. The germline V gene has CDR1 KGHDR and CDR2 SFDVKD. The J segment lost 10 bases and the V segment lost 2 bases, leaving 2 bases of the junction unmatched. The CDR3 has 13 residues. The CDR3 region is CATSDWDRAEQFF. The DNA of the CDR3 is TGTGCCACCAGTGATTGGGACAGGGCCGAGCAGTTCTTC.

This clonotype came up a few times. The gene calls are TRBV24-1 and TRBJ2-7; 8 positions match TRBD1. Trimming cost V 4 bases and J 1 base; bases outside gene matches: 5. Germline V gene data show CDR1 as KGHDR and CDR2 as SFDVKD. The CDR3 totals 15 residues. The CDR3 loop is CATSDPGTGSYEQYF. CDR3 nucleotide sequence: TGTGCCACCAGTGACCCCGGGACAGGTTCCTACGAGCAGTACTTC.

V is TRBV7-2 and J is TRBJ2-7; D remains ambiguous. The length of the CDR3 is 12 residues. Per the germline V gene, CDR1 is SGHTA and CDR2 is FQGNSA. V lost 5 bases, J lost 2 bases, and 7 bases lay in between. CDR3 amino acids: CASSTDTYEQYF. For the CDR3, the DNA is TGTGCCAGCAGCACTGACACCTACGAGCAGTACTTC.

There are a few counts of this clonotype. This chain links TRBV11-2 with TRBJ2-2; D tentatively fits TRBD1 or TRBD2 (5 bases each). Germline-derived CDR1 and CDR2 are SGHAT and FQNNGV. The CDR3 runs to 15 residues. V shed 0 bases and J shed 6 bases, with 11 bases lying between them. CDR3 loop: CASSLESGPAGELFF. The DNA for the CDR3 is TGTGCCAGCAGCTTAGAGTCGGGACCCGCCGGGGAGCTGTTTTTT. Variable domain in full (rest from reference TRBV11-2 and TRBJ2-2): EAGVAQSPRYKIIEKRQSVAFWCNPISGHATLYWYQQILGQGPKLLIQFQNNGVVDDSQLPKDRFSAERLKGVDSTLKIQPAKLEDSAVYLCASSLESGPAGELFFGEGSRLTVL.

The CDR3 sequence is CAWSLANEQFF. The CDR3 nucleotides read TGTGCCTGGAGTCTGGCCAATGAGCAGTTCTTC. The chain recombines TRBV30 with TRBJ2-1; D gene uncertain. CDR3 length equals 11 residues. In germline, CDR1 is GTSNPN, CDR2 SVGIG (reference sequence). The V gene lost 2 bases and the J gene lost 6 bases, with 5 bases spanning the gap.

This chain joins TRBV20-1 and TRBJ2-2; D not certain. The CDR3 is 14 residues long. Germline CDR1 reads DFQATT; CDR2 reads SNEGSKA (reference sequence). Trimming shortened V by 3 bases and J by 0 bases, and 8 bases separated the two germline ends. CDR3 region: CSARGLTNTGELFF. The CDR3 DNA reads TGCAGTGCTAGGGGCCTGACGAACACCGGGGAGCTGTTTTTT.

The chain uses TRBV10-3 and TRBJ2-6; the D gene is possibly TRBD1 (6 bases). Germline V gene lookup returns CDR1 ENHRY and CDR2 SYGVKD. The ends were cut back, 5 bases at V and 0 bases at J, with 17 bases in the middle. This CDR3 comprises 18 residues. CDR3 region: CAISHPGHPSSGANVLTF. In DNA, the CDR3 is TGTGCCATCAGTCATCCGGGACACCCCAGCTCTGGGGCCAACGTCCTGACTTTC.

In its sample, this clonotype was seen a few times. The V gene is TRBV24-1, the J gene TRBJ2-3, with no clear D. Per the germline V gene, CDR1 is KGHDR and CDR2 is SFDVKD. Trimming removed 3 bases at V and 7 bases at J, with 16 bases between. CDR3 length: 15 amino acids. The CDR3 spells CATSDPNTDVHTQYF. The CDR3, as DNA: TGTGCCACCAGTGATCCGAACACCGACGTTCATACGCAGTATTTT.

This sequence joins TRBV5-1 and TRBJ2-3; TRBD2 might be the D (5 bases). The germline V gene encodes CDR1 SGHRS and CDR2 YFSETQ. V was clipped by 4 bases and J by 4 bases, with 10 bases between them. The CDR3 runs to 13 residues. DNA for the CDR3: TGCGCCAGCAGCCCCCGTAGCGCAGATACGCAGTATTTT. Translating gives CASSPRSADTQYF. The variable domain in full, with the rest retrieved from reference TRBV5-1 and TRBJ2-3, is KAGVTQTPRYLIKTRGQQVTLSCSPISGHRSVSWYQQTPGQGLQFLFEYFSETQRNKGNFPGRFSGRQFSNSRSEMNVSTLELGDSALYLCASSPRSADTQYFGPGTRLTVL.

This clonotype was observed a few times. The rearrangement joins TRBV6-4 to TRBJ2-1; D gene ambiguous. Between the trimmed V and J ends, which lost 3 bases and 4 bases, there was a span of 19 bases. Germline values: CDR1 MRHNA, CDR2 SNTAGT. This CDR3 spans 17 amino acids. The CDR3 spells CASSEPKGLKAYNEQFF. CDR3 nucleotides: TGTGCCAGCAGTGAGCCAAAGGGTCTCAAAGCGTACAATGAGCAGTTCTTC.

The chain links TRBV6-5 to TRBJ1-2; no definite D call. Trimming left V 2 bases short and J 1 base short, with 5 bases between. The CDR3 runs 13 residues. The germline gives CDR1 MNHEY, CDR2 SVGAGI. The DNA for the CDR3 is TGTGCCAGCAGTTACCAGAGTAACTATGGCTACACCTTC. This sequence encodes CASSYQSNYGYTF.